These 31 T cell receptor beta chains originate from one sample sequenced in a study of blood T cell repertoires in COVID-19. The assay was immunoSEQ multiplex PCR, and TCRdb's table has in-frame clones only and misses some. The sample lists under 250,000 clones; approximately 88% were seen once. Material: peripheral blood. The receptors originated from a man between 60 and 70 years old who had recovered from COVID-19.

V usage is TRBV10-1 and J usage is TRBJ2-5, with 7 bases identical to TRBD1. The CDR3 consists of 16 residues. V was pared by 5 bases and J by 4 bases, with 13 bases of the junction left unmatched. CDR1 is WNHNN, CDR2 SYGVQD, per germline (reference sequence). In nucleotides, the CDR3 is TGCGCCAGCAGTTTGGGTCGACAGGGAGATGGAGAGACCCAGTACTTC. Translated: CASSLGRQGDGETQYF.

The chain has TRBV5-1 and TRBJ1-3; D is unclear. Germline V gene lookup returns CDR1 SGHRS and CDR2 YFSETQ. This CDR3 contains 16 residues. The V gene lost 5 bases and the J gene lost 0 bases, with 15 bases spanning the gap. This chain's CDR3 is CASRPGPPSSGNTIYF. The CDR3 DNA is TGCGCCAGCAGACCTGGGCCGCCGTCCTCTGGAAACACCATATATTTT. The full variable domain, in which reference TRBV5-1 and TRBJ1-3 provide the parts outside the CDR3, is KAGVTQTPRYLIKTRGQQVTLSCSPISGHRSVSWYQQTPGQGLQFLFEYFSETQRNKGNFPGRFSGRQFSNSRSEMNVSTLELGDSALYLCASRPGPPSSGNTIYFGEGSWLTVV.

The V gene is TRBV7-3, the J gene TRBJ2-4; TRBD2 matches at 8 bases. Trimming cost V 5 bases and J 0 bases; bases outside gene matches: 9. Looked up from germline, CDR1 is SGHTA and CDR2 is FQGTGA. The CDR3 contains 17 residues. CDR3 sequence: CASSPTGGLGAKNIQYF. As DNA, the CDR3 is TGTGCCAGCAGCCCCACCGGGGGACTAGGAGCCAAAAACATTCAGTACTTC.

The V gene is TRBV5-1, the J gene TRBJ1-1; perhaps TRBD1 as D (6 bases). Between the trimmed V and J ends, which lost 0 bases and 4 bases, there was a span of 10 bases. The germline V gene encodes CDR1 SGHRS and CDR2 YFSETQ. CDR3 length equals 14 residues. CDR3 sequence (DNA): TGCGCCAGCAGCTTGGGGCAGGGGAGCACTGAAGCTTTCTTT. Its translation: CASSLGQGSTEAFF.

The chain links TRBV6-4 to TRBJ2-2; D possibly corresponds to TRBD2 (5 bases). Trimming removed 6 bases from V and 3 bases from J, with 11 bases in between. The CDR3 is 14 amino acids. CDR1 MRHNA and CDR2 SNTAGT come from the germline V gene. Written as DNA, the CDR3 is TGTGCCAGCAGCCCAGTCGGGGACACCGGGGAGCTGTTTTTT. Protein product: CASSPVGDTGELFF.

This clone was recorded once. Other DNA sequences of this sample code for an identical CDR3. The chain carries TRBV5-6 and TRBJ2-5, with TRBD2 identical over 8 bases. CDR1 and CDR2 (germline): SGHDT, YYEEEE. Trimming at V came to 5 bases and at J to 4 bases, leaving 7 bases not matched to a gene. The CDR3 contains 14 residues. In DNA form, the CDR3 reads TGTGCCAGCAGTCCGGGACTAGGGAGAGAGACCCAGTACTTC. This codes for CASSPGLGRETQYF.

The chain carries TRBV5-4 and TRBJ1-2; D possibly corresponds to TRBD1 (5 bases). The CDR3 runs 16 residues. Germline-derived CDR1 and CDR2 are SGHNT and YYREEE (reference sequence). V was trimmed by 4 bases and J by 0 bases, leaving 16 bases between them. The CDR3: CASSAGRTSANYGYTF. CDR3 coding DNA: TGTGCCAGCAGCGCGGGAAGGACATCAGCTAACTATGGCTACACCTTC.

CDR3 in amino acids: CATSESGQKNTGELFF. The CDR3 coding sequence is TGTGCCACCAGTGAGTCGGGACAGAAGAACACCGGGGAGCTGTTTTTT. The V call is TRBV24-1, the J call TRBJ2-2; TRBD1 matches 7 bases. The CDR3 consists of 16 residues. The germline V gene has CDR1 KGHDR and CDR2 SFDVKD. Trimming cost V 4 bases and J 1 base; bases outside gene matches: 5.

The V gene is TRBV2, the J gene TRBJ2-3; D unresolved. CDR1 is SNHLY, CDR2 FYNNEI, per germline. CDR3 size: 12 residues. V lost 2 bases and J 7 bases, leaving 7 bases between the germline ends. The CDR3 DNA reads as TGTGCCAGCAGTGAAAGCATTAATACGCAGTATTTT. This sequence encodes CASSESINTQYF.

CDR3 in DNA: TGTGCCAGCAGTGAAGACGGCAAGCGCGGAGAGACCCAGTACTTC. It specifies CASSEDGKRGETQYF. The chain joins TRBV6-1 to TRBJ2-5; D unresolved. In germline, CDR1 is MNHNS, CDR2 SASEGT. The CDR3 has 15 amino acids. V was clipped by 1 base and J by 4 bases, with 13 bases between them.

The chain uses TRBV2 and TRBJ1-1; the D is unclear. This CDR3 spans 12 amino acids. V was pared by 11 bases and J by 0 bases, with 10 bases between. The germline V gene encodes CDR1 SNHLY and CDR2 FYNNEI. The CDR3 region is CAWARVNTEAFF. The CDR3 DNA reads TGTGCCTGGGCGCGGGTGAACACTGAAGCTTTCTTT.

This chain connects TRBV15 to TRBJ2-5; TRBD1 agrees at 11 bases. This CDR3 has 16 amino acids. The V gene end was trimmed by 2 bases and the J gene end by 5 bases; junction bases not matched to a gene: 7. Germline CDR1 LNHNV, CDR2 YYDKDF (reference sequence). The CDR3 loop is CATSRTGQGAAETQYF. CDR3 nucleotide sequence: TGTGCCACCAGCAGAACCGGACAGGGGGCGGCGGAGACCCAGTACTTC.

For the CDR3, the DNA is TGTGCCAGTAGCCTCCTCAGGGGCCCCTACGAGCAGTACTTC. Its protein product is CASSLLRGPYEQYF. V gene TRBV19 combines with J gene TRBJ2-7; weak D call: TRBD1 (6 bases). The CDR3 extends over 14 amino acids. V lost 6 bases and J 2 bases, leaving 14 bases between the germline ends. Germline CDR1 reads LNHDA; CDR2 reads SQIVND (reference sequence).

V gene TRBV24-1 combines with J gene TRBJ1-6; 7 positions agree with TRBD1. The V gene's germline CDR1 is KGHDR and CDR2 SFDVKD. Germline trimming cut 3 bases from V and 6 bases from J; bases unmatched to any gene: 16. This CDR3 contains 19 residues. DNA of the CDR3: TGTGCCACCAGTGATGAACATTGCATCAGGGGGTTAGGTAATTCACCCCTCCACTTT. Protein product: CATSDEHCIRGLGNSPLHF.

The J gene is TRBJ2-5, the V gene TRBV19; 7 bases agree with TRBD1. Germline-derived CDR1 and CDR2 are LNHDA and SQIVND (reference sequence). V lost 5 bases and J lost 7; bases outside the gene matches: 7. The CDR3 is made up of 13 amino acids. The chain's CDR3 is CASSQGGAGTQYF. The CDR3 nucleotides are TGTGCCAGTAGTCAAGGGGGCGCGGGGACCCAGTACTTC.

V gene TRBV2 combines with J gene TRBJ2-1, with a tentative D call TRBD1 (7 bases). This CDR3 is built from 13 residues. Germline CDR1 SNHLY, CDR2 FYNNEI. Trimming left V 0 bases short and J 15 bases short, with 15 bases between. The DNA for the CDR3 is TGTGCCAGCAGTGAAGCTACGACAGGGAGGCTGTTCTTC. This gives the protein CASSEATTGRLFF.

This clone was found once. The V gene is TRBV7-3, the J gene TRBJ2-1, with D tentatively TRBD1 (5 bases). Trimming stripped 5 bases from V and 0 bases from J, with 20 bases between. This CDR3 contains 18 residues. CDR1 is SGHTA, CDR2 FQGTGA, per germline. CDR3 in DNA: TGTGCCAGCAGCGCGAGCCCCACAGGCATCATCTCCTACAATGAGCAGTTCTTC. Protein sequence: CASSASPTGIISYNEQFF.

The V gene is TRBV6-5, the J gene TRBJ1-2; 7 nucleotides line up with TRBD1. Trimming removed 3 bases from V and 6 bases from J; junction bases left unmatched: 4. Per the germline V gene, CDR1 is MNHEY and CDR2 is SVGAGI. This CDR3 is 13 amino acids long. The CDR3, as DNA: TGTGCCAGCAGTTATGGACAGGCAGATGGCTACACCTTC. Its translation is CASSYGQADGYTF.

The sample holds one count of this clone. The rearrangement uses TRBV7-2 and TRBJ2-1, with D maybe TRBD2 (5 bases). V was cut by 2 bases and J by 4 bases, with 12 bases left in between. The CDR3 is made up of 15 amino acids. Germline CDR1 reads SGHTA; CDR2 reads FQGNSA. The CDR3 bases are TGTGCCAGCAGCTTATGGACTCCCGGGTACAATGAGCAGTTCTTC. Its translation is CASSLWTPGYNEQFF.

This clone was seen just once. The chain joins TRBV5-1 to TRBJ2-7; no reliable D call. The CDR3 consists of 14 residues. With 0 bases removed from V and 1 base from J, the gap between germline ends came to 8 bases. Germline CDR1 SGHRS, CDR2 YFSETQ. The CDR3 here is CASSLVGTSYEQYF. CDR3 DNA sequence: TGCGCCAGCAGCTTGGTGGGCACTTCCTACGAGCAGTACTTC. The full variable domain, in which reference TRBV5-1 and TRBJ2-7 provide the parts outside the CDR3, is KAGVTQTPRYLIKTRGQQVTLSCSPISGHRSVSWYQQTPGQGLQFLFEYFSETQRNKGNFPGRFSGRQFSNSRSEMNVSTLELGDSALYLCASSLVGTSYEQYFGPGTRLTVT.

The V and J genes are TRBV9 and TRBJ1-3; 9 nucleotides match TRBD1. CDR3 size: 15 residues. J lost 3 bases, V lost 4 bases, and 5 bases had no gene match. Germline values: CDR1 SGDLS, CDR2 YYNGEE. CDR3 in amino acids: CASSPRDRDGNTIYF. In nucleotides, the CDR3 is TGTGCCAGCAGCCCCCGGGACAGGGATGGAAACACCATATATTTT.

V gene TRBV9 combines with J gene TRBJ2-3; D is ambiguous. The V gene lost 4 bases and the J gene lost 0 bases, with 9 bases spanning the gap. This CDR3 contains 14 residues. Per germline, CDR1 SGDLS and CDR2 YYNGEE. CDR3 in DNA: TGTGCCAGCAGCCCCCCAGGTAGCACAGATACGCAGTATTTT. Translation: CASSPPGSTDTQYF. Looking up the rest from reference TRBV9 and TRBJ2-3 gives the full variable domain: DSGVTQTPKHLITATGQRVTLRCSPRSGDLSVYWYQQSLDQGLQFLIQYYNGEERAKGNILERFSAQQFPDLHSELNLSSLELGDSALYFCASSPPGSTDTQYFGPGTRLTVL.

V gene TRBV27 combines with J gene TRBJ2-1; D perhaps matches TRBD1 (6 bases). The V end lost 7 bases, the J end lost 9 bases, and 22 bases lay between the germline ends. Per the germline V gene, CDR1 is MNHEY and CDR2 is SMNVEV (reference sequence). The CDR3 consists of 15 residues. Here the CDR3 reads CASNEPGQLIGEQFF. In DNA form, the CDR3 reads TGTGCCAGCAATGAGCCGGGACAACTAATCGGTGAGCAGTTCTTC.

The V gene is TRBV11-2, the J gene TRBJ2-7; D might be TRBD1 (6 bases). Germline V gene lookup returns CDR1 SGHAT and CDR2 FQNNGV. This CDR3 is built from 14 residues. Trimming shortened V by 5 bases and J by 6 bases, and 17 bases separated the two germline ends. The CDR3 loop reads CASSLGPGAREQYF. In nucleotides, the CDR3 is TGTGCCAGCAGCCTAGGGCCAGGGGCCCGCGAGCAGTACTTC.

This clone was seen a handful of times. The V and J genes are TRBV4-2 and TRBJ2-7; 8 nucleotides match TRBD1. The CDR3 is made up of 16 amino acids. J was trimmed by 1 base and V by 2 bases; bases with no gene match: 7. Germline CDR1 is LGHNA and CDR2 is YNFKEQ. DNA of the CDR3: TGTGCCAGCAGCCAATTTCTCGGACAGGGTTCCTACGAGCAGTACTTC. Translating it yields CASSQFLGQGSYEQYF.

The CDR3 reads CASSVSGGDYYEQYF. CDR3 coding DNA: TGCGCCAGCAGCGTTAGCGGGGGGGATTACTACGAGCAGTACTTC. The rearrangement links TRBV5-1 to TRBJ2-7; 11 bases align to TRBD2. The germline V gene encodes CDR1 SGHRS and CDR2 YFSETQ. The CDR3 consists of 15 residues. V dropped 4 bases and J dropped 3; count of bases not matched to a gene: 6.

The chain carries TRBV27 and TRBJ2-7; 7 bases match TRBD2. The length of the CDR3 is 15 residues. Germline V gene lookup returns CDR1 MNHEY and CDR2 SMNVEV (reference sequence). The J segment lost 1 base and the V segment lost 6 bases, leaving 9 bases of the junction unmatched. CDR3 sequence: CASSHGAAGSYEQYF. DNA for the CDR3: TGTGCCAGCAGCCACGGGGCAGCGGGGTCCTACGAGCAGTACTTC.

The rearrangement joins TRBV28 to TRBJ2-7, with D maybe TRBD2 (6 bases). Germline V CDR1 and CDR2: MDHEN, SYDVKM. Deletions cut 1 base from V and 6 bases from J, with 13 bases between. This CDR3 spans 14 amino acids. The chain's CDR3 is CASSLSSQGGEQYF. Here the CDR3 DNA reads TGTGCCAGCAGTTTATCTTCTCAGGGAGGCGAGCAGTACTTC.

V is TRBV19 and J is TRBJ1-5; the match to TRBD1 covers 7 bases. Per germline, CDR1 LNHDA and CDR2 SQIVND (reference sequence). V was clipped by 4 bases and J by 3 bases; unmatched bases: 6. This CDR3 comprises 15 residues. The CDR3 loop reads CASSRQGQDNQPQHF. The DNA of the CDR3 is TGTGCCAGTAGTAGACAGGGTCAGGACAATCAGCCCCAGCATTTT.

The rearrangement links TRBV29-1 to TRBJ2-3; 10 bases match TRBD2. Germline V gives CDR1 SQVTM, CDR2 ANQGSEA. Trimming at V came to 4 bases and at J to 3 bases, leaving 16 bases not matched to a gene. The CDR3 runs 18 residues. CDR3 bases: TGCAGCGTTGGCTCAAATAGGTCTAGCGGGAGTGTGACAGATACGCAGTATTTT. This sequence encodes CSVGSNRSSGSVTDTQYF.

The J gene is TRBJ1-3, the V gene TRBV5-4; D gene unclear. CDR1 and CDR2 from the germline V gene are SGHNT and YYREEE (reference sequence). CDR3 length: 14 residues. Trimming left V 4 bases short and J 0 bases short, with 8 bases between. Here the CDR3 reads CASSPRDSGNTIYF. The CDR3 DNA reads TGTGCCAGCAGCCCGAGAGACTCTGGAAACACCATATATTTT.